What follows is one TCR beta chain and its context. Its specificity is not known. The sample is drawn from a study of shared clonotypes between healthy human individuals. Study findings and constraints: Few donors restricted represented genetic and exposure-history diversity. Only blood underwent sampling, and tissue repertoires likely differ.

Profiled with immunoSEQ multiplex PCR; TCRdb holds only in-frame clones, not every one. The sample shows fewer than 650,000 clones, around 78% of them seen only once. The CDR3 runs to 13 residues. CDR1 and CDR2 from the germline V gene are LNHDA and SQIVND (reference sequence). V was clipped by 3 bases and J by 6 bases, with 9 bases between them. The clonotype was recovered from a woman in her 40s in good health. Some clones in this sample may be carry-over from other donors' samples. The chain carries TRBV19 and TRBJ2-1, with D possibly being TRBD2 (5 bases). Specimen: PBMCs. CDR3 coding DNA: TGTGCCAGTAGTATCGGACTTCTCAATGAGCAGTTCTTC. Protein sequence: CASSIGLLNEQFF.